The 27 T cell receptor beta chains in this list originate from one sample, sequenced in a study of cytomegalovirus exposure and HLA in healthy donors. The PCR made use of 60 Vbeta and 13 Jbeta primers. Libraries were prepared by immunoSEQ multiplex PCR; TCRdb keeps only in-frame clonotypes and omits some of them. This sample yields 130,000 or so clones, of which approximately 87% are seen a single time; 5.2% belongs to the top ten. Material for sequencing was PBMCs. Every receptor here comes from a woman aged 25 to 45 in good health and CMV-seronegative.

The CDR3 sequence: CASSLLQGAGGYTF. CDR3 bases: TGTGCCAGCAGTTTGTTGCAGGGGGCGGGAGGCTACACCTTC. The gene calls are TRBV28 and TRBJ1-2; 8 nucleotides line up with TRBD1. The V gene's germline CDR1 is MDHEN and CDR2 SYDVKM. This CDR3 comprises 14 residues. V shed 3 bases and J 8 bases; nucleotides not matched to a gene: 8.

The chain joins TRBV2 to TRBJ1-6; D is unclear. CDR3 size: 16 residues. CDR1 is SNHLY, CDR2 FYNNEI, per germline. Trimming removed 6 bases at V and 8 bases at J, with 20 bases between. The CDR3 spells CASSGGLSHMDSPLHF. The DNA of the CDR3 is TGTGCCAGCAGCGGAGGGCTCAGTCATATGGATTCACCCCTCCACTTT.

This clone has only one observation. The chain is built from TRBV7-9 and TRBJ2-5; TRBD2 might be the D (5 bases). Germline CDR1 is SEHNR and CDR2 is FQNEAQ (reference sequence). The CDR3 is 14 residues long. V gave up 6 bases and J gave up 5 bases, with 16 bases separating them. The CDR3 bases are TGTGCCAGCAGTGCGGGTTGGAGTGGGGAGACCCAGTACTTC. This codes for CASSAGWSGETQYF. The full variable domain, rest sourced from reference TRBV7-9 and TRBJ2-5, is DTGVSQNPRHKITKRGQNVTFRCDPISEHNRLYWYRQTLGQGPEFLTYFQNEAQLEKSRLLSDRFSAERPKGSFSTLEIQRTEQGDSAMYLCASSAGWSGETQYFGPGTRLLVL.

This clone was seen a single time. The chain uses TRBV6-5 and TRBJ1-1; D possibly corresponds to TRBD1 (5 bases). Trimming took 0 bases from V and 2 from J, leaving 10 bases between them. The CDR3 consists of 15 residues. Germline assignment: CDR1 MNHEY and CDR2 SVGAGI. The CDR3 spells CASSYSGEGNTEAFF. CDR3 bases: TGTGCCAGCAGTTACTCGGGGGAGGGAAACACTGAAGCTTTCTTT.

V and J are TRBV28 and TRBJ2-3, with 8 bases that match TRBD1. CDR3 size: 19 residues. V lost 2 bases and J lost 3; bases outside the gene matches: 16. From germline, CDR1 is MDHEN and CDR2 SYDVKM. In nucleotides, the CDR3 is TGTGCCAGCAGTTTACTCTCTATTCGGGACAGGCGCCTAACAGATACGCAGTATTTT. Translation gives CASSLLSIRDRRLTDTQYF.

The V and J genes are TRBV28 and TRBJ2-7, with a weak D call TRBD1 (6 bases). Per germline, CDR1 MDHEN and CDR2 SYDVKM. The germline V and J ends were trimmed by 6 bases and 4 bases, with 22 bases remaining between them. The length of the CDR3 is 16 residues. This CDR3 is CASSGIARGPRYEQYF. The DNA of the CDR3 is TGTGCCAGCAGCGGTATCGCCAGGGGCCCCCGTTACGAGCAGTACTTC.

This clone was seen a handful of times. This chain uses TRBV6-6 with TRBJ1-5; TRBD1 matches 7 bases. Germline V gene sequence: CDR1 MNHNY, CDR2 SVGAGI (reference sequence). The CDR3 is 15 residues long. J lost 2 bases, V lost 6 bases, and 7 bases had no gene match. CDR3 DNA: TGTGCCAGCAGCCCAGGGGGAAGGGGCAATCAGCCCCAGCATTTT. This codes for CASSPGGRGNQPQHF.

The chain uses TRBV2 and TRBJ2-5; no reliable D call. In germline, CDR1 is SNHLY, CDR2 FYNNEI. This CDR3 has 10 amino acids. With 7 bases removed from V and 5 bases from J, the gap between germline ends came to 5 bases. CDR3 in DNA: TGTGCCAGCAAACAGGAGACCCAGTACTTC. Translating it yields CASKQETQYF.

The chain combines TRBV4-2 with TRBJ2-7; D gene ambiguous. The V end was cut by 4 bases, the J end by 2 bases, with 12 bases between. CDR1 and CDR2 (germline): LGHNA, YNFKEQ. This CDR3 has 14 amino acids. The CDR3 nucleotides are TGTGCCAGCAGCCCCGCCGAGCAGGCCTACGAGCAGTACTTC. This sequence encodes CASSPAEQAYEQYF.

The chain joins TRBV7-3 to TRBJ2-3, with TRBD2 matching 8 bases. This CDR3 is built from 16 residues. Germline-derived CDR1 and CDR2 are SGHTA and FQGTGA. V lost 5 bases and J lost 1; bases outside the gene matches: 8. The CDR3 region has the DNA TGTGCCAGCAGCCCCAGCGGACTAGCCGGCACAGATACGCAGTATTTT. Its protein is CASSPSGLAGTDTQYF.

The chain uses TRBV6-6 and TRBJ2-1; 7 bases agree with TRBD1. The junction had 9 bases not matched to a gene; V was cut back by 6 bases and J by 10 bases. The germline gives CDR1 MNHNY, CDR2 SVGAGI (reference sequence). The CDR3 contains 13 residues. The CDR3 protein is CASRRRGQREQFF. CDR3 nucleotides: TGTGCCAGCAGAAGACGGGGACAGCGGGAGCAGTTCTTC.

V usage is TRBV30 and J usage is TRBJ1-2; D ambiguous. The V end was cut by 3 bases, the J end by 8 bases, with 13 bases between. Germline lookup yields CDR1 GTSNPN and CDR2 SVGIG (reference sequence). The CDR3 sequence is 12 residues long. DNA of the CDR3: TGTGCCTGGAGCGATAACAGAGGGGGCTACACCTTC. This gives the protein CAWSDNRGGYTF.

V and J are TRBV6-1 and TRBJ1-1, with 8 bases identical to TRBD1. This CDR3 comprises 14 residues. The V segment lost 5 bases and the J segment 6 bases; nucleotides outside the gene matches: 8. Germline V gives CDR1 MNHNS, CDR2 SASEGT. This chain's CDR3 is CASSNDRGLAEAFF. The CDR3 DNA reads TGTGCCAGCAGTAATGACAGGGGTCTCGCTGAAGCTTTCTTT.

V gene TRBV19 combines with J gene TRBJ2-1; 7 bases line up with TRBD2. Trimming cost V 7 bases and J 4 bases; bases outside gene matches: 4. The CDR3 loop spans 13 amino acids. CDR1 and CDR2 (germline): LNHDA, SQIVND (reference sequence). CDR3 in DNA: TGTGCCAGTACCCTCGGGGGGTACAATGAGCAGTTCTTC. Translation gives CASTLGGYNEQFF.

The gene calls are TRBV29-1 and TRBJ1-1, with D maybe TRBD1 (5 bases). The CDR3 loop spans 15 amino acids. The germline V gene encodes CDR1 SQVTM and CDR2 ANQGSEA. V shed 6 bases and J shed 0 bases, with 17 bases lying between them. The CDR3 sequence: CSVAMRQSMNTEAFF. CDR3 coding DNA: TGCAGCGTCGCCATGCGACAGAGTATGAACACTGAAGCTTTCTTT.

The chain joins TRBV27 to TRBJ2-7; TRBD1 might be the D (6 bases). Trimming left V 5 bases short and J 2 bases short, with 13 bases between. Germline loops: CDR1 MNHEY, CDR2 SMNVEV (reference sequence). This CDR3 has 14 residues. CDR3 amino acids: CASSRGTTAYEQYF. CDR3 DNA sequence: TGTGCCAGCAGTAGAGGGACAACTGCCTACGAGCAGTACTTC.

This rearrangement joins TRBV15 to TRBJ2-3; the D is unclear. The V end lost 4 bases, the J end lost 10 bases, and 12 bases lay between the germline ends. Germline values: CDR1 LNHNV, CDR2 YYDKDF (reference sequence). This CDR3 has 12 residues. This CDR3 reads CATSKTTRPQYF. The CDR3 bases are TGTGCCACCAGCAAGACGACCAGGCCGCAGTATTTT.

The CDR3 spells CASSTLPATEKQFF. The CDR3 DNA is TGTGCCAGCAGCACCCTGCCAGCTACAGAAAAACAGTTCTTC. V is TRBV7-2 and J is TRBJ2-1, with unresolved D. Germline CDR1 SGHTA, CDR2 FQGNSA. Trimming stripped 5 bases from V and 13 bases from J, with 21 bases between. The CDR3 loop spans 14 amino acids.

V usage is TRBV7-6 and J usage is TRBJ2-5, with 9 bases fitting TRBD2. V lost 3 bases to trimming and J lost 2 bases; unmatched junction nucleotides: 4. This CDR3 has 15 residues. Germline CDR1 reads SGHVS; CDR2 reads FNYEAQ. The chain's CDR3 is CASSFLSGRQETQYF. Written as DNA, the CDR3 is TGTGCCAGCAGCTTCCTAAGCGGGAGGCAAGAGACCCAGTACTTC.

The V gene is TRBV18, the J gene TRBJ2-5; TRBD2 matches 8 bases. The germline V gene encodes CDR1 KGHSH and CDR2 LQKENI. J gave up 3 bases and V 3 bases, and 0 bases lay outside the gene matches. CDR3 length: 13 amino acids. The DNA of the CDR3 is TGTGCCAGCTCACCCGGGGGGGAAGAGACCCAGTACTTC. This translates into CASSPGGEETQYF.

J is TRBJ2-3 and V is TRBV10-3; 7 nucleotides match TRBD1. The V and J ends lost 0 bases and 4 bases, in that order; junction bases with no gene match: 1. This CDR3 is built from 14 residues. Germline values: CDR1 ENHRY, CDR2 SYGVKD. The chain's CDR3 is CAISESGGPDTQYF. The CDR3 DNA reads TGTGCCATCAGTGAGTCAGGGGGCCCAGATACGCAGTATTTT.

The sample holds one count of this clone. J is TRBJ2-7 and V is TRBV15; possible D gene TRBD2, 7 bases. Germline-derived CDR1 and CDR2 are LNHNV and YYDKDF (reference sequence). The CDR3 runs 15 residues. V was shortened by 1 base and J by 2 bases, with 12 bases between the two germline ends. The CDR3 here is CATSRGTAGTYEQYF. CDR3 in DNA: TGTGCCACCAGCAGAGGGACAGCGGGAACCTACGAGCAGTACTTC.

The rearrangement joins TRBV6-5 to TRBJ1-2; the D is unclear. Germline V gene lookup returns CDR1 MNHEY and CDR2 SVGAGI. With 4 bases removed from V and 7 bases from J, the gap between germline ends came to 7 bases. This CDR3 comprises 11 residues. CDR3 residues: CASSSRGGYTF. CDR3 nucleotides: TGTGCCAGCAGTTCTCGGGGTGGCTACACCTTC.

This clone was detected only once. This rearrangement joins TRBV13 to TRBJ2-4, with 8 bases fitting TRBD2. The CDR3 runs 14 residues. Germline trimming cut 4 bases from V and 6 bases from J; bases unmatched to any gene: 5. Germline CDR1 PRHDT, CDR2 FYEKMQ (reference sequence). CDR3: CASSWGTSLNIQYF. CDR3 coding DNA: TGTGCCAGCAGCTGGGGGACTAGTCTAAACATTCAGTACTTC.

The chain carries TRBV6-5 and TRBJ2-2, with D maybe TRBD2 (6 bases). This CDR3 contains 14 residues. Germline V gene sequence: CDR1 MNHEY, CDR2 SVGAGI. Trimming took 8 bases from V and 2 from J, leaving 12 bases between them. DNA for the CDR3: TGTGCCAGCGGCTCGGGAGCCAACACCGGGGAGCTGTTTTTT. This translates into CASGSGANTGELFF.

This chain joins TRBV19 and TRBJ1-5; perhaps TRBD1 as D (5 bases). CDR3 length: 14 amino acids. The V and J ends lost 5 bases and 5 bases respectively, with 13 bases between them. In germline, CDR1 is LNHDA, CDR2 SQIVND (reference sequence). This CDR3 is CASSLARDYQPQHF. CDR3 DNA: TGTGCCAGTAGTTTGGCCAGGGATTATCAGCCCCAGCATTTT.

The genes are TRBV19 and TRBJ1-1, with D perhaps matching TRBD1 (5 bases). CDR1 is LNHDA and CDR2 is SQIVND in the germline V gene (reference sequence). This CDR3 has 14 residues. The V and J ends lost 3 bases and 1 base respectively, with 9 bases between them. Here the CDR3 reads CASSIGHPNTEAFF. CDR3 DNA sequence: TGTGCCAGTAGTATTGGACACCCGAACACTGAAGCTTTCTTT.